What follows is one TCR beta chain and its context. Which antigen it targets is not known. Base qualities are not at hand, and no much larger clone is one base apart. These data are taken from a study of blood T cell repertoires in COVID-19 (dated by TCRdb to 2020 to 2022). Concerning the study at large: Samples from collaborators originated in the United States, Italy and Spain and spanned both the acute and convalescent phases of COVID-19. The material from the prospective study consisted of cDNA or gDNA derived from T cells, B-cell-depleted T cells, or PBMCs. Subjects who had been exposed to COVID-19, were actively infected with it, or had recovered from it provided the deeply sampled blood TCRbeta repertoires that made up the dataset. The repertoires were made available in a free public database intended to serve as a resource for research on the immune response to SARS-CoV-2. The samples were drawn from the first 160 participants of the ongoing ImmuneRACE study and from 1,254 subjects provided by 6 global collaborators. Sample metadata almost always included a de-identified subject ID, COVID-19 status, age in years and sex. HLA class I and class II types, where available, came from metadata supplied by the sample provider rather than from assay-based typing.

TCRbeta CDR3 regions were amplified from genomic DNA by means of the immunoSEQ Assay, a bias-controlled multiplex PCR. On the authors' methods: The number of nucleated cells in each sample was estimated by amplification of reference gene primers within the assay. To quantify the absolute abundance of each unique TCRbeta CDR3 rearrangement, sequence reads were collapsed and filtered. For each sample, productive Simpson clonality was calculated as the square root of Simpson's diversity index over productive rearrangements. TCRdb's version of the immuneACCESS table is confined to in-frame rearrangements and falls short of the full clone set. An unresolved V gene accounts for under half of the shortfall where checked; the remainder is of unknown origin. V and J calls and clone size are those listed in that table; D and trimming were worked out from the DNA. Recorded for this sample are about 36,000 clones; 70% to 80% of them occurred a single time. Of the sample, 2% falls within the top ten clones.

What the authors observed across the whole study: The quantity of clinical and demographic metadata differed by source and by participant and was supplied without curation.

The V end gives up 3 bases and the J end 5 bases, leaving 3 bases in the junction not matched to a gene. CDR1 and CDR2 were assigned from the germline V gene as ENHRY and SYGVKD. The CDR3 goes from the cysteine to the phenylalanine over 14 residues. Of all the DNA, just the CDR3 is kept, 42 bases in frame from base 1. Each collaborating institution followed its own protocols to collect whole blood in K2EDTA tubes. For TCRbeta analysis, collaborators shipped samples as frozen whole blood, isolated PBMCs, or DNA extracted from either of those sample types. The chain is assembled from TRBV10-3 and TRBJ2-2; 7 junctional bases match TRBD2. Sequencing input: peripheral blood. This sequence originates from a man in his fifties or sixties with active COVID-19. The CDR3 corresponds to CAISDPAGTGELFF. The nucleotide sequence is TGTGCCATCAGTGACCCAGCGGGGACCGGGGAGCTGTTTTTT.